A single sample gave rise to the 27 T cell receptor beta chains below, sequenced in a study of PD-L1 blockade in urothelial cancer. The repertoire was sequenced with immunoSEQ multiplex PCR; TCRdb's copy has only in-frame clones and lacks some. The sample lists about 130,000 clones, roughly 88% occurring once. Time point in this sample: peripheral blood 6 weeks after treatment start. The sequencing here drew on PBMCs, taken around atezolizumab (anti-PD-L1) treatment. The origin of the receptors is a man between 45 and 60 years old with urothelial cancer.

The chain is built from TRBV5-6 and TRBJ2-7; D not certain. The CDR3 is made up of 13 amino acids. V was shortened by 3 bases and J by 1 base, with 8 bases between the two germline ends. CDR1 is SGHDT, CDR2 YYEEEE, per germline. CDR3 residues: CASSWRRSYEQYF. In nucleotides, the CDR3 is TGTGCCAGCAGCTGGAGAAGGTCCTACGAGCAGTACTTC.

The chain uses TRBV28 and TRBJ1-2; 12 bases match TRBD1. The J segment lost 6 bases and the V segment lost 5 bases, leaving 19 bases of the junction unmatched. The CDR3 covers 19 residues. In germline, CDR1 is MDHEN, CDR2 SYDVKM. The CDR3 coding sequence is TGTGCCAGCAGTCCCCTCTCGGGGGGACAGGGGGCGCTCTTCCATGGCTACACCTTC. Encoded protein: CASSPLSGGQGALFHGYTF.

The chain joins TRBV9 to TRBJ2-3, with D unresolved. The CDR3 spans 14 residues. Deletions cut 2 bases from V and 0 bases from J, with 7 bases between. Germline loops: CDR1 SGDLS, CDR2 YYNGEE. The CDR3 protein is CASSVLGSTDTQYF. The DNA for the CDR3 is TGTGCCAGCAGCGTTCTGGGCAGCACAGATACGCAGTATTTT. Combining the CDR3 with reference TRBV9 and TRBJ2-3 gives the whole variable domain DSGVTQTPKHLITATGQRVTLRCSPRSGDLSVYWYQQSLDQGLQFLIQYYNGEERAKGNILERFSAQQFPDLHSELNLSSLELGDSALYFCASSVLGSTDTQYFGPGTRLTVL.

This chain joins TRBV11-2 and TRBJ1-1; D perhaps matches TRBD1 (5 bases). The CDR3 covers 14 residues. The germline V and J ends were trimmed by 5 bases and 0 bases, with 10 bases remaining between them. The germline CDR1 and CDR2 sequences are SGHAT and FQNNGV. The CDR3 protein is CASSPTGVNTEAFF. CDR3 bases: TGTGCCAGCAGCCCGACGGGGGTGAACACTGAAGCTTTCTTT.

Comment on this clone: Other DNA sequences of this sample code for an identical CDR3. This CDR3 is CASSLSPRAGGDGYTF. Here the CDR3 DNA reads TGTGCCAGCAGCTTATCCCCCCGGGCAGGGGGTGATGGCTACACCTTC. V usage is TRBV11-2 and J usage is TRBJ1-2, with TRBD1 matching over 7 bases. Trimming cost V 2 bases and J 6 bases; bases outside gene matches: 12. The CDR3 runs 16 residues. CDR1 is SGHAT, CDR2 FQNNGV, per germline.

The rearrangement uses TRBV7-3 and TRBJ1-2; D not resolved. Trimming pared 5 bases from V and 6 bases from J, leaving 16 bases between. CDR1 SGHTA and CDR2 FQGTGA come from the germline V gene. The CDR3 length is 14 residues. The CDR3, as DNA: TGTGCCAGCAGCCCTCCTGGCGGAGAGAATGGCTACACCTTC. It encodes CASSPPGGENGYTF.

This chain links TRBV10-2 with TRBJ1-1, with D uncertain. V shed 5 bases and J shed 3 bases, with 7 bases lying between them. The CDR3 extends over 12 amino acids. Germline V CDR1 and CDR2: WSHSY, SAAADI. The CDR3 reads CASSWRDTEAFF. The CDR3 DNA is TGCGCCAGCAGTTGGCGGGACACTGAAGCTTTCTTT.

V usage is TRBV6-1 and J usage is TRBJ2-7; no definite D call. V lost 3 bases and J lost 2, with 8 bases in between. Germline V CDR1 and CDR2: MNHNS, SASEGT. The CDR3 has 13 residues. The CDR3 DNA sequence: TGTGCCAGCAGTGATTGGCGGACCTACGAGCAGTACTTC. It is translated as CASSDWRTYEQYF.

This clone was observed once. This chain connects TRBV28 to TRBJ2-7; 7 nucleotides match TRBD2. The germline V gene encodes CDR1 MDHEN and CDR2 SYDVKM. Trimming cost V 8 bases and J 0 bases; bases outside gene matches: 10. CDR3 length equals 15 residues. This CDR3 is CASRPEAGVSYEQYF. CDR3 in DNA: TGTGCCAGCCGCCCTGAGGCGGGAGTCTCCTACGAGCAGTACTTC.

This chain links TRBV5-1 with TRBJ2-1; 8 positions match TRBD2. The CDR3 loop spans 15 amino acids. V lost 4 bases and J lost 4; bases outside the gene matches: 7. In germline, CDR1 is SGHRS, CDR2 YFSETQ. CDR3 coding DNA: TGCGCCAGCAGCACCCAGCGGGAGCGATACAATGAGCAGTTCTTC. This codes for CASSTQRERYNEQFF.

V is TRBV7-9 and J is TRBJ2-3; D is possibly TRBD2 (6 bases). This CDR3 spans 14 amino acids. V lost 2 bases and J lost 5, with 11 bases in between. Germline lookup yields CDR1 SEHNR and CDR2 FQNEAQ (reference sequence). The CDR3 DNA sequence: TGTGCCAGCAGCTTAACGGGAGTAGGAGATACGCAGTATTTT. Its translation: CASSLTGVGDTQYF. Together with reference TRBV7-9 and TRBJ2-3, the CDR3 gives the full variable domain: DTGVSQNPRHKITKRGQNVTFRCDPISEHNRLYWYRQTLGQGPEFLTYFQNEAQLEKSRLLSDRFSAERPKGSFSTLEIQRTEQGDSAMYLCASSLTGVGDTQYFGPGTRLTVL.

A few counts support this clone. The V and J genes are TRBV5-1 and TRBJ1-2, with D unresolved. V lost 5 bases to trimming and J lost 0 bases, with 11 bases between them. Germline assignment: CDR1 SGHRS and CDR2 YFSETQ. The CDR3 is made up of 14 amino acids. In DNA, the CDR3 is TGCGCCAGCAGGCCCAGTACAGCTAACTATGGCTACACCTTC. It yields the protein CASRPSTANYGYTF. The full variable domain, rest sourced from reference TRBV5-1 and TRBJ1-2, is KAGVTQTPRYLIKTRGQQVTLSCSPISGHRSVSWYQQTPGQGLQFLFEYFSETQRNKGNFPGRFSGRQFSNSRSEMNVSTLELGDSALYLCASRPSTANYGYTFGSGTRLTVV.

The CDR3 spells CASRDPEKGDYSNQPQHF. CDR3 bases: TGTGCCAGCAGGGACCCCGAGAAGGGGGACTATAGCAATCAGCCCCAGCATTTT. V is TRBV2 and J is TRBJ1-5; tentatively, D is TRBD1 (6 bases). The CDR3 totals 18 residues. Trimming took off 6 bases at V and 0 bases at J, with 21 bases between the two ends. Germline V lookup: CDR1 SNHLY, CDR2 FYNNEI.

V is TRBV15 and J is TRBJ2-6; 8 bases agree with TRBD2. CDR3 length: 18 residues. Per the germline V gene, CDR1 is LNHNV and CDR2 is YYDKDF (reference sequence). The V segment lost 3 bases and the J segment 0 bases; nucleotides outside the gene matches: 7. The CDR3 DNA follows: TGTGCCACCAGCAGGGGGGCCGGGAGGGGCTCTGGGGCCAACGTCCTGACTTTC. It is translated as CATSRGAGRGSGANVLTF.

The chain joins TRBV28 to TRBJ2-7; 9 nucleotides line up with TRBD2. J lost 3 bases, V lost 10 bases, and 10 bases had no gene match. The CDR3 has 14 amino acids. Looked up from germline, CDR1 is MDHEN and CDR2 is SYDVKM. CDR3 protein: CAIAGGTLGYEQYF. CDR3 coding DNA: TGTGCCATTGCGGGAGGGACTCTAGGCTACGAGCAGTACTTC.

As for this clone: An end of the junction differs from the germline gene, which may be a read error. This chain joins TRBV9 and TRBJ2-1; TRBD2 aligns across 9 bases. Germline CDR1 is SGDLS and CDR2 is YYNGEE. The CDR3 loop spans 17 amino acids. Here the CDR3 reads CASTVGLASGVTDEQFF. CDR3 bases: TGTGCCAGCACCGTAGGGTTGGCTAGCGGGGTGACTGATGAGCAGTTCTTC.

The table lists this clone with a count of one. The rearrangement uses TRBV5-8 and TRBJ1-5; 11 bases are shared with TRBD1. CDR1 SGHTS and CDR2 YDEGEE come from the germline V gene. The junction had 10 bases not matched to a gene; V was cut back by 4 bases and J by 1 base. This CDR3 has 18 amino acids. CDR3 protein: CASSIRTGGYLSNQPQHF. The CDR3 DNA follows: TGTGCCAGCAGCATACGGACAGGGGGCTATTTGAGCAATCAGCCCCAGCATTTT.

The chain recombines TRBV5-1 with TRBJ1-1; no clear D. V lost 0 bases and J 1 base, leaving 4 bases between the germline ends. The germline gives CDR1 SGHRS, CDR2 YFSETQ. There are 13 residues in the CDR3. CDR3 in DNA: TGCGCCAGCAGCTTGGCGGGGAACACTGAAGCTTTCTTT. It translates to CASSLAGNTEAFF.

The V gene is TRBV2, the J gene TRBJ2-1; 7 bases are shared with TRBD2. Germline V gene sequence: CDR1 SNHLY, CDR2 FYNNEI. The V and J ends lost 3 bases and 8 bases, in that order; junction bases with no gene match: 10. The CDR3 is made up of 15 amino acids. The DNA for the CDR3 is TGTGCCAGCAGTGACTGGGCGGGAGACGGCCATGAGCAGTTCTTC. It specifies CASSDWAGDGHEQFF.

This sequence joins TRBV5-5 and TRBJ1-2, with 8 bases matching TRBD1. V lost 5 bases to trimming and J lost 7 bases; unmatched junction nucleotides: 7. The CDR3 is 13 amino acids. CDR1 and CDR2 (germline): SGHKS, YYEKEE (reference sequence). CDR3 loop: CASSFTGGGGYTF. The CDR3 nucleotides read TGTGCCAGCAGTTTTACAGGGGGGGGTGGCTACACCTTC.

This chain links TRBV7-3 with TRBJ2-5; 8 nucleotides line up with TRBD2. J lost 0 bases, V lost 4 bases, and 7 bases had no gene match. The CDR3 loop spans 16 amino acids. The V gene's germline CDR1 is SGHTA and CDR2 FQGTGA. In DNA, the CDR3 is TGTGCCAGCAGCTCCCTCTCGCGGGAGGACCAAGAGACCCAGTACTTC. Translated: CASSSLSREDQETQYF.

The chain employs TRBV2 and TRBJ1-1, with TRBD1 matching 7 bases. V gave up 6 bases and J gave up 2 bases; unmatched junction bases: 9. Germline V gene data show CDR1 as SNHLY and CDR2 as FYNNEI. There are 15 residues in the CDR3. CDR3 nucleotides: TGTGCCAGCAGACAACAGGGGAACTCAAACACTGAAGCTTTCTTT. Translated: CASRQQGNSNTEAFF. Together with reference TRBV2 and TRBJ1-1, the CDR3 gives the full variable domain: EPEVTQTPSHQVTQMGQEVILRCVPISNHLYFYWYRQILGQKVEFLVSFYNNEISEKSEIFDDQFSVERPDGSNFTLKIRSTKLEDSAMYFCASRQQGNSNTEAFFGQGTRLTVV.

The chain links TRBV7-9 to TRBJ2-7; 10 bases fit TRBD2. Germline values: CDR1 SEHNR, CDR2 FQNEAQ (reference sequence). The V and J ends lost 1 base and 3 bases, in that order; junction bases with no gene match: 3. The CDR3 covers 15 residues. CDR3 amino acids: CASSLVAGGDYEQYF. The CDR3 nucleotides read TGTGCCAGCAGCTTAGTAGCGGGAGGCGACTACGAGCAGTACTTC. The variable domain in full, with the rest retrieved from reference TRBV7-9 and TRBJ2-7, is DTGVSQNPRHKITKRGQNVTFRCDPISEHNRLYWYRQTLGQGPEFLTYFQNEAQLEKSRLLSDRFSAERPKGSFSTLEIQRTEQGDSAMYLCASSLVAGGDYEQYFGPGTRLTVT.

This clone was observed many times. The gene calls are TRBV2 and TRBJ2-7, with a possible D match to TRBD2 (6 bases). In germline, CDR1 is SNHLY, CDR2 FYNNEI. Trimming took off 4 bases at V and 7 bases at J, with 14 bases between the two ends. This CDR3 region has 13 residues. CDR3 coding DNA: TGTGCCAGCAGTGTCCGGGGAGGTGCAGAGCAGTACTTC. This encodes CASSVRGGAEQYF.

This clone was recorded once. A junction end diverges from the germline sequence, so it may reflect a read error. This chain connects TRBV7-7 to TRBJ2-5; possible D gene TRBD2, 5 bases. This CDR3 comprises 15 residues. CDR1 and CDR2 (germline): SSHAT, FNYEAQ (reference sequence). CDR3 coding DNA: TGTGCTAGCAGCTCCCGTGAGGGAATCCAAGAGACCCAGTACTTC. Its protein product is CASSSREGIQETQYF.

The chain recombines TRBV30 with TRBJ1-4; TRBD1 is a possible D gene (5 bases). V gave up 4 bases and J gave up 5 bases, with 17 bases separating them. The CDR3 has 15 residues. Germline CDR1 reads GTSNPN; CDR2 reads SVGIG (reference sequence). The DNA of the CDR3 is TGTGCCTGGACCCAAAGCGGGGGTCGAAATGAAAAACTGTTTTTT. Encoded protein: CAWTQSGGRNEKLFF.

The chain recombines TRBV5-4 with TRBJ2-1; perhaps TRBD2 as D (6 bases). V was trimmed by 4 bases and J by 0 bases, leaving 11 bases between them. Germline lookup yields CDR1 SGHNT and CDR2 YYREEE (reference sequence). The CDR3 consists of 15 residues. CDR3 bases: TGTGCCAGCAGCCCTCGGGAGAGCTCCTACAATGAGCAGTTCTTC. Amino acid sequence: CASSPRESSYNEQFF.